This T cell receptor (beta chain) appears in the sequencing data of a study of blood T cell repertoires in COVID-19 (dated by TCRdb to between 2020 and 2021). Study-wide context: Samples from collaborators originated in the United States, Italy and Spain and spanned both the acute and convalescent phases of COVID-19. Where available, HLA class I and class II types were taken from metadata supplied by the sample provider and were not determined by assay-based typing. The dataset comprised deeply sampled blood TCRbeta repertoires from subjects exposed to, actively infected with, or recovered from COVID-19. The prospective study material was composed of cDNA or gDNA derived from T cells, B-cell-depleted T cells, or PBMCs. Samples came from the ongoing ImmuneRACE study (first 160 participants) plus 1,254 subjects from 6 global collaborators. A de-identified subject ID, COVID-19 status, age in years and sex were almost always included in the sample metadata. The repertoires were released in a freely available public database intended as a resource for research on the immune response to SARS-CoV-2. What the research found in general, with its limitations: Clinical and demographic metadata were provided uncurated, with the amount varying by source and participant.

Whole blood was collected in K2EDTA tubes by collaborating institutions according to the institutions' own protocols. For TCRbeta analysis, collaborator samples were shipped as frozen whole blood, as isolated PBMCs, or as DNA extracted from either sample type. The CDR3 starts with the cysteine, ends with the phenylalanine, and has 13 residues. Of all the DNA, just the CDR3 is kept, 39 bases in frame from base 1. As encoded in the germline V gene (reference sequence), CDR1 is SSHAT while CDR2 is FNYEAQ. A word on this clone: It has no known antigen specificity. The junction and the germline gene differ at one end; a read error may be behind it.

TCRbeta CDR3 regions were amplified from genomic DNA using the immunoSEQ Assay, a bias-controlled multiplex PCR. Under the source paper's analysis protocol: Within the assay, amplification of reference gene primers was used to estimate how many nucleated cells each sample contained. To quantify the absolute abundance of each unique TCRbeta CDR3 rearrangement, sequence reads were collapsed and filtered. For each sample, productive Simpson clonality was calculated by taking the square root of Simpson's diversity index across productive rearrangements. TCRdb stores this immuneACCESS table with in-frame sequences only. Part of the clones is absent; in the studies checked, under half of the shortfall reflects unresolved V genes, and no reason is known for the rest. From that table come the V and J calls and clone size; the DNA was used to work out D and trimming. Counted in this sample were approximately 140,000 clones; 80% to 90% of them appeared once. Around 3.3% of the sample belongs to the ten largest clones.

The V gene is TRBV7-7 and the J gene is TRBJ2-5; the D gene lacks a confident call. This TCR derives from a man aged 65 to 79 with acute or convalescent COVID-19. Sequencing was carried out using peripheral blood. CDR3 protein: CASSTNKWETQYF. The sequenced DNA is TGTGCTAGCAGTACTAACAAGTGGGAGACCCAGTACTTC.